This T cell receptor beta chain originates from a study of Ad26.COV2.S vaccination and SARS-CoV-2 variants. Study at large: Donor joined the COV1001 Ad26.COV2.S trial arm. In the study, Ad26.COV2.S was injected intramuscularly once, or twice 56 days apart. The study's findings and limits: Once vaccination had occurred, spike-specific CD8+ and CD4+ T cell responses reportedly showed substantial breadth.

The germline CDR1 and CDR2 sequences are SEHNR and FQNEAQ (reference sequence). The CDR3 is 13 amino acids. Trimming removed 1 base at V and 13 bases at J, with 14 bases between. The protocol was immunoSEQ multiplex PCR, while the TCRdb copy is restricted to in-frame clones and leaves out a portion. The sample lists a few hundred thousand clones; about 90% were seen once. Indicated treatment: over 15 received Ad26.COV2.S at low or high dose, single or two shots; several received placebo; per-sample allocation not given. Samples came from day 63 after the first vaccine or placebo injection. The donor was a Boston adult aged 18-55 years. As for this clone: Its antigen is unknown.

Sequenced material: peripheral blood, taken in a trial of Ad26.COV2.S vaccine versus placebo. The origin of this receptor is a person aged 18-60 years who received the Ad26.COV2.S COVID-19 vaccine or a placebo. This rearrangement joins TRBV7-9 to TRBJ2-1; D possibly corresponds to TRBD1 (5 bases). CDR3 sequence (DNA): TGTGCCAGCAGCTTAGAATTAGGACAAGGACAGTTCTTC. Encoded protein: CASSLELGQGQFF. Supplemented by reference TRBV7-9 and TRBJ2-1, the full variable domain reads DTGVSQNPRHKITKRGQNVTFRCDPISEHNRLYWYRQTLGQGPEFLTYFQNEAQLEKSRLLSDRFSAERPKGSFSTLEIQRTEQGDSAMYLCASSLELGQGQFFGPGTRLTVL.